The clone carrying this T cell receptor beta chain is medium-sized within its sample. The authors amplified TCR beta CDR3 by multiplex PCR with 32 V and 13 J primers. Using its own MiXCR run on the multiplex PCR reads, TCRdb lists one record per CDR3 protein. The sample includes 5,000 to 6,000 distinct CDR3 sequences, around 23% of them seen just once. The sample belongs to a study of immune heterogeneity within non-small cell lung tumors. Bulk tumor genomic DNA (around 640 ng per sample) served as template. From each primary tumor, several far-apart biopsies were obtained during surgery. Samples came from untreated patients having curative surgery for newly diagnosed non-small cell lung cancer. Trimming pared 0 bases from V and 3 bases from J, leaving 3 bases between. Germline CDR1 DFQATT, CDR2 SNEGSKA (reference sequence). The CDR3 covers 11 residues.

The J gene is TRBJ2-7, the V gene TRBV20-1; D gene unclear. Sequencing was performed on lung tumor tissue. The TCR originated in a woman aged 55-70 years with non-small cell lung cancer. The CDR3 nucleotides read TGCAGTGCTAGAGACCTCTACGAGCAGTACTTC. This codes for CSARDLYEQYF.